Listed below are T cell receptor beta chains from one sample, sequenced in a study of CD8+ T cells in alopecia areata. Repertoires were generated with immunoSEQ multiplex PCR, while TCRdb's copy carries only in-frame clones and drops some. This sample has about 180,000 clones, with 50% to 75% found just once. The material was CD4+ T cells sorted from blood, obtained at approximately week 60, from a patient treated with tofacitinib. The receptor set was obtained from a human donor with alopecia areata. Each CDR3 is given with its conserved first and last residue. The D gene is left open where the match is weak. Clone size, where shown, is once, few, many, or a class for clones that have expanded.

size: .; V: TRBV27; J: TRBJ2-3; D: .; CDR3: CASRTPGKKRTDTQYF; DNA: TGTGCCAGCAGGACACCAGGGAAAAAGAGAACAGATACGCAGTATTTT
size: .; V: TRBV29-1; J: TRBJ2-1; D: .; CDR3: CSVASVGFSYNEQFF; DNA: TGCAGCGTTGCTTCGGTGGGTTTTTCCTACAATGAGCAGTTCTTC
size: few; V: TRBV29-1; J: TRBJ2-2; D: .; CDR3: CSALGGELFF; DNA: TGCAGCGCTTTGGGCGGGGAGCTGTTTTTT
size: .; V: TRBV5-6; J: TRBJ1-6; D: .; CDR3: CASSPVDSYNSPLHF; DNA: TGTGCCAGCAGCCCCGTCGACTCCTATAATTCACCCCTCCACTTT
size: once; V: TRBV19; J: TRBJ1-5; D: .; CDR3: CASNAGRSNQPQHF; DNA: TGTGCCAGTAATGCAGGGAGGAGCAATCAGCCCCAGCATTTT
size: .; V: TRBV4-1; J: TRBJ1-2; D: TRBD1; CDR3: CASSQRGTGSNYGYTF; DNA: TGCGCCAGCAGCCAAAGAGGGACAGGGTCGAACTATGGCTACACCTTC
size: .; V: TRBV6-5; J: TRBJ1-1; D: .; CDR3: CASYTIGTEAFF; DNA: TGTGCCAGCTATACGATCGGGACCGAAGCTTTCTTT
size: .; V: TRBV2; J: TRBJ2-7; D: .; CDR3: CASSVIRHDSSYEQYF; DNA: TGTGCCAGCAGTGTGATTAGGCACGACAGTTCCTACGAGCAGTACTTC
size: .; V: TRBV7-8; J: TRBJ1-1; D: .; CDR3: CACSGANTEAFF; DNA: TGTGCCTGTTCAGGAGCGAACACTGAAGCTTTCTTT
size: .; V: TRBV30; J: TRBJ1-4; D: .; CDR3: CAWAAGPANEKLFF; DNA: TGTGCCTGGGCAGCGGGACCTGCTAATGAAAAACTGTTTTTT
size: .; V: TRBV18; J: TRBJ2-7; D: .; CDR3: CASSPQQFDGTYEQYF; DNA: TGTGCCAGCTCACCACAGCAGTTTGACGGTACCTACGAGCAGTACTTC
size: .; V: TRBV6-1; J: TRBJ1-5; D: .; CDR3: CASSVSWANQPQHF; DNA: TGTGCCAGCAGTGTAAGTTGGGCCAATCAGCCCCAGCATTTT
size: .; V: TRBV4-2; J: TRBJ1-2; D: TRBD1; CDR3: CASSQDRRTGPKNNYGYTF; DNA: TGTGCCAGCAGCCAAGATAGGAGGACAGGGCCAAAAAACAACTATGGCTACACCTTC
size: few; V: TRBV30; J: TRBJ1-2; D: .; CDR3: CAWSVVDRAGLYGYTF; DNA: TGTGCCTGGAGTGTAGTGGATAGGGCCGGCCTCTATGGCTACACCTTC
size: few; V: TRBV7-8; J: TRBJ2-7; D: .; CDR3: CASSLQGTYEQYF; DNA: TGTGCCAGCAGCCTGCAGGGAACCTACGAGCAGTACTTC
size: .; V: TRBV14; J: TRBJ2-7; D: .; CDR3: CASSQDWGNYEQYF; DNA: TGTGCCAGCAGCCAAGATTGGGGCAACTACGAGCAGTACTTC
size: .; V: TRBV9; J: TRBJ1-5; D: TRBD1; CDR3: CASSAGTGNQPQHF; DNA: TGTGCCAGCAGCGCGGGGACAGGGAATCAGCCCCAGCATTTT
size: .; V: TRBV19; J: TRBJ2-7; D: .; CDR3: CASSISVSSYEQYF; DNA: TGTGCCAGTAGTATTTCTGTAAGCTCCTACGAGCAGTACTTC
size: few; V: TRBV15; J: TRBJ1-6; D: .; CDR3: CATSRAPTSPLHF; DNA: TGTGCCACCAGCAGAGCCCCCACGTCACCCCTCCACTTT
size: .; V: TRBV4-1; J: TRBJ1-1; D: TRBD1; CDR3: CASSRRQGRDTEAFF; DNA: TGCGCCAGCAGCCGGAGACAGGGTAGGGACACTGAAGCTTTCTTT
size: .; V: TRBV30; J: TRBJ1-1; D: .; CDR3: CAWSPGLNTEAFF; DNA: TGTGCCTGGAGTCCCGGACTGAACACTGAAGCTTTCTTT
size: .; V: TRBV4-2; J: TRBJ1-1; D: .; CDR3: CASSQGQGSDTEAFF; DNA: TGTGCCAGCAGCCAAGGCCAGGGTTCGGACACTGAAGCTTTCTTT
size: .; V: TRBV5-1; J: TRBJ1-5; D: .; CDR3: CASSLDGVDQPQHF; DNA: TGCGCCAGCAGCTTGGATGGGGTCGATCAGCCCCAGCATTTT
size: .; V: TRBV7-8; J: TRBJ2-3; D: TRBD2; CDR3: CASSPGGGWTDTQYF; DNA: TGTGCCAGCAGCCCGGGCGGGGGTTGGACAGATACGCAGTATTTT
size: .; V: TRBV6-1; J: TRBJ1-1; D: .; CDR3: CASSDKGSMNTEAFF; DNA: TGTGCCAGCAGTGATAAGGGGTCCATGAACACTGAAGCTTTCTTT
size: .; V: TRBV6-1; J: TRBJ2-2; D: .; CDR3: CAPRSDSTGELFF; DNA: TGTGCCCCGAGGTCCGATAGCACCGGGGAGCTGTTTTTT
size: .; V: TRBV9; J: TRBJ1-5; D: .; CDR3: CASSVDGNQPQHF; DNA: TGTGCCAGCAGCGTAGATGGCAATCAGCCCCAGCATTTT